This TCR beta chain emerged from a study of CD8+ T cells in alopecia areata. Study-level information: Dosing with tofacitinib proceeded for 6 to 18 months, followed by 6 months off drug.

RNA, once extracted, was reverse transcribed into cDNA for use as the sequencing template. Method: immunoSEQ multiplex PCR; TCRdb's copy keeps in-frame clones and lacks some. The data contain around 300,000 clones, roughly 60% of them singletons. Study-wide points: Given one nonresponder, whether baseline CD8+ expansion relates to response remains uncertain.

Per the germline V gene, CDR1 is SGHTA and CDR2 is FQGTGA. The CDR3 covers 13 residues. V lost 5 bases and J 6 bases, leaving 8 bases between the germline ends. Comment on this clone: The antigen is unknown.

Sample treatment: oral pan-JAK inhibitor, 5-10 mg twice daily. The receptor was isolated from a human donor with alopecia areata. The input for sequencing was CD4+ T cells sorted from blood, taken at approximately week 51, from a patient treated with tofacitinib. The rearrangement links TRBV7-3 to TRBJ1-6; a possible D gene is TRBD1 (5 bases). DNA of the CDR3: TGTGCCAGCAGCCAAGACAGTAATTCACCCCTCCACTTT. Residues: CASSQDSNSPLHF.